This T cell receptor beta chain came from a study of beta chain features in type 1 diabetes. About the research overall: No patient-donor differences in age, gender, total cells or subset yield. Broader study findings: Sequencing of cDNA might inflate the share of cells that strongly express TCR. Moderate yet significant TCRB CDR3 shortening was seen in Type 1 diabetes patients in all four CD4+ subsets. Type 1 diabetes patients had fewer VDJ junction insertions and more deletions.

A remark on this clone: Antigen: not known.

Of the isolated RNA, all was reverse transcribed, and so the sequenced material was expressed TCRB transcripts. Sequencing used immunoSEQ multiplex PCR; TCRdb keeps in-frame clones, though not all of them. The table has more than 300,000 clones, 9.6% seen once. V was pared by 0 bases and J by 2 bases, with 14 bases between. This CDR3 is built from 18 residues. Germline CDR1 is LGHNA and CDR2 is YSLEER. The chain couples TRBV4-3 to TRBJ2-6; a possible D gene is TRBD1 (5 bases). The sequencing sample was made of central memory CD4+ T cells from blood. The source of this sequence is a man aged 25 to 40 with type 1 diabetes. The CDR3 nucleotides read TGCGCCAGCAGCCAAGATGAGACAGCCGCTCCTGGGGCCAACGTCCTGACTTTC. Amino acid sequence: CASSQDETAAPGANVLTF.